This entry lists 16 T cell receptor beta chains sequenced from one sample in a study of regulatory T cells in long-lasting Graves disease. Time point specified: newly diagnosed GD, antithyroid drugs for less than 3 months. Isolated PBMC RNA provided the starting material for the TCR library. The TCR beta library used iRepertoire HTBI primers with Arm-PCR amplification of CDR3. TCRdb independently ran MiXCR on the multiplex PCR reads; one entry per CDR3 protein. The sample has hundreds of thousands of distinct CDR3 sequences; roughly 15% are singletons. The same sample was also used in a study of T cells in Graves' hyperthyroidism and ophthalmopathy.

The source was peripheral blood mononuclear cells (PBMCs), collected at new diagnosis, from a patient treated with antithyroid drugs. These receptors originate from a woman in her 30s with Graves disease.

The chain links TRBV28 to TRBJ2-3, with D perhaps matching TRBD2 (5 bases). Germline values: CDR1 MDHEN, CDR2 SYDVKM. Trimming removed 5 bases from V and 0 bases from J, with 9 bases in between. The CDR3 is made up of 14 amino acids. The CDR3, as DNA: TGTGCCAGCAGTGAGCGGTCTAGCACAGATACGCAGTATTTT. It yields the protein CASSERSSTDTQYF.

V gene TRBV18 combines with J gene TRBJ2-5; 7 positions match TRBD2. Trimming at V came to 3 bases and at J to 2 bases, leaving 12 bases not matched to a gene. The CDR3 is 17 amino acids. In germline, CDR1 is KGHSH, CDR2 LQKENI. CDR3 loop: CASSPKALDGGQETQYF. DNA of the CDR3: TGTGCCAGCTCACCGAAAGCCCTAGACGGGGGGCAAGAGACCCAGTACTTC.

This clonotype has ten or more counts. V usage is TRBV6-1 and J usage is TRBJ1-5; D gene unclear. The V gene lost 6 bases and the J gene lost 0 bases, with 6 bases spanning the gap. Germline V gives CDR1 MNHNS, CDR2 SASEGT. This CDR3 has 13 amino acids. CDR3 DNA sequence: TGTGCCAGCAGGGTGGATAGCAATCAGCCCCAGCATTTT. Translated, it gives CASRVDSNQPQHF.

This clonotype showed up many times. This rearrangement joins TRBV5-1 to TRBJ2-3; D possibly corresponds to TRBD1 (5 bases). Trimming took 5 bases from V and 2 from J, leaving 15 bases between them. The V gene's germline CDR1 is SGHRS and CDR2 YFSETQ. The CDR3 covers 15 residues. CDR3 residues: CASRYQGANTDTQYF. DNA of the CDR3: TGCGCCAGCAGGTACCAGGGTGCCAACACAGATACGCAGTATTTT.

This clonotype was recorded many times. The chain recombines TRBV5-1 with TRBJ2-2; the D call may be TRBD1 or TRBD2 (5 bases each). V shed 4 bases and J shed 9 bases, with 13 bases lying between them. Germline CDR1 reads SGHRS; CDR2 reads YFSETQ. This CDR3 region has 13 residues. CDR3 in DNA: TGCGCCAGCAGCGGGATGGGGGACCGGGAGCTGTTTTTT. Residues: CASSGMGDRELFF.

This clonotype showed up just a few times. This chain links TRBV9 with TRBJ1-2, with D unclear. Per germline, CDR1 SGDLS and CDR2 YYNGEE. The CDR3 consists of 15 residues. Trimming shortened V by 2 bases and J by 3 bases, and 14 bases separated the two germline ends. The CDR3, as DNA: TGTGCCAGCAGCGTGGGCGCAGAGGGCGACTATGGCTACACCTTC. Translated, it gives CASSVGAEGDYGYTF.

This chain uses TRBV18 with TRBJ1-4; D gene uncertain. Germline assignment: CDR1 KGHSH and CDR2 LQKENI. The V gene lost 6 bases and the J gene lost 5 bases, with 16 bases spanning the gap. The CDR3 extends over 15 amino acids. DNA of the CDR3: TGTGCCAGCTCTCCGTCACTTGGAGGAAATGAAAAACTGTTTTTT. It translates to CASSPSLGGNEKLFF.

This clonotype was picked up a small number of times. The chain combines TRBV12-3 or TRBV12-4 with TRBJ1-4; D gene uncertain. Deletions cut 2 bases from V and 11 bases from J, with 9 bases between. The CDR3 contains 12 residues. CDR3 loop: CASSLFSGKLFF. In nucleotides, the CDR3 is TGTGCCAGCAGTTTATTCAGTGGCAAACTGTTTTTT.

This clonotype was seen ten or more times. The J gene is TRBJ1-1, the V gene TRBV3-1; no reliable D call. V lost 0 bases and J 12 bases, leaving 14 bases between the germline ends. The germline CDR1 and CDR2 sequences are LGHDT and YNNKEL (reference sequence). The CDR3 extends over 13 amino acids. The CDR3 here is CASSQELARPPFF. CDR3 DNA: TGTGCCAGCAGCCAAGAACTCGCGAGACCCCCTTTCTTT. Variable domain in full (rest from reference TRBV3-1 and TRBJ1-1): DTAVSQTPKYLVTQMGNDKSIKCEQNLGHDTMYWYKQDSKKFLKIMFSYNNKELIINETVPNRFSPKSPDKAHLNLHINSLELGDSAVYFCASSQELARPPFFGQGTRLTVV.

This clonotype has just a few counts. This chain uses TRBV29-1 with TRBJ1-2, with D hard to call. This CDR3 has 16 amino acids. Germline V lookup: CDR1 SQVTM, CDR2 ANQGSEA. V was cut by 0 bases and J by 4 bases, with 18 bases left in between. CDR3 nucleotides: TGCAGCGTTGAAGAACCGGTAAAGCTAGGATTCTATGGCTACACCTTC. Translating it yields CSVEEPVKLGFYGYTF.

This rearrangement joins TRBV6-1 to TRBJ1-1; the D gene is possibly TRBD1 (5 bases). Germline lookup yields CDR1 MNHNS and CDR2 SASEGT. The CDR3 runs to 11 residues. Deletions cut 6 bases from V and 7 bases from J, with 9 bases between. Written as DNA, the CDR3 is TGTGCCAGCAGGTTCAGGGTTGAAGCTTTCTTT. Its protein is CASRFRVEAFF.

The CDR3 DNA is TGTGCCAGCAGCTCACTAGCGGGAGCCACAGATACGCAGTATTTT. It yields the protein CASSSLAGATDTQYF. V and J are TRBV7-3 and TRBJ2-3; TRBD2 matches 11 bases. CDR1 and CDR2 (germline): SGHTA, FQGTGA. The CDR3 is 15 residues long. The ends lost 4 bases at V and 2 bases at J; junction bases unmatched: 2.

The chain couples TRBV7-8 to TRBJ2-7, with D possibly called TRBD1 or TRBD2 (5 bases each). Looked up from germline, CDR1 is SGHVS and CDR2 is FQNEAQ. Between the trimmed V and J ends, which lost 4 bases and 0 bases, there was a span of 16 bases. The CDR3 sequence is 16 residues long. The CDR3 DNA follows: TGTGCCAGCAGCTCCCGGGGCGGGCAACCCTCCTACGAGCAGTACTTC. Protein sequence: CASSSRGGQPSYEQYF.

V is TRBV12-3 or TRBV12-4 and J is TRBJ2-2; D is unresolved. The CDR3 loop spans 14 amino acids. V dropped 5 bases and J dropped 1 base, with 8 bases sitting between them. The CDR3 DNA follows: TGTGCCAGCAGTCGCCGACAGAACACCGGGGAGCTGTTTTTT. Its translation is CASSRRQNTGELFF.

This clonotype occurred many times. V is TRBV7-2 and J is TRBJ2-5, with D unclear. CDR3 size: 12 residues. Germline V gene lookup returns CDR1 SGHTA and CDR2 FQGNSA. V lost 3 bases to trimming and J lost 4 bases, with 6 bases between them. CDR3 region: CASSFFVETQYF. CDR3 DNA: TGTGCCAGCAGCTTTTTCGTAGAGACCCAGTACTTC.

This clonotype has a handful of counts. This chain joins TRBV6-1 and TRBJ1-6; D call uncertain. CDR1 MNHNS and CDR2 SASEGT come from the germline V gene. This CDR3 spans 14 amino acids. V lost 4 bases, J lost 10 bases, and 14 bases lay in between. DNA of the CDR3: TGTGCCAGCAGTGCGGGCCAGAATCAGTCACCCCTCCACTTT. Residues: CASSAGQNQSPLHF.